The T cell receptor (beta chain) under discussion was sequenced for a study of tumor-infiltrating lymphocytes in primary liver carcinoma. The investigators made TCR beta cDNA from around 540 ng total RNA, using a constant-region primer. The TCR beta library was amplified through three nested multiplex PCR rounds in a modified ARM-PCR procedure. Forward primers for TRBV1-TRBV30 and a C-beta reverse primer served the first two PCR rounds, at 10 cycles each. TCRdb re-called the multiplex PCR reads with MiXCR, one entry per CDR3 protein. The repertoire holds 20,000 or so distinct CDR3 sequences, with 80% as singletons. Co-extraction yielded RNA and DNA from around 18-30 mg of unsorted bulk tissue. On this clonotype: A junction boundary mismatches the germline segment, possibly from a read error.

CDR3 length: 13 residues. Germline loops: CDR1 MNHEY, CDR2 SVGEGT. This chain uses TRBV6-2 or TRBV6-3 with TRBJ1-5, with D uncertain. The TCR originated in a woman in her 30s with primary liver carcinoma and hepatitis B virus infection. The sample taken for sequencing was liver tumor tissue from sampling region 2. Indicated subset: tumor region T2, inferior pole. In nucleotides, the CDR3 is TGTGCAAGCAGCTACTCGGGCAATCAGTCCCAGCATTTT. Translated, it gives CASSYSGNQSQHF.